These 2 T cell receptor beta chains were all obtained from the same sample, sequenced in a study of CD8 T cells in ankylosing spondylitis. TCRdb redid the calling of the 5' RACE reads with MiXCR, one entry per CDR3 protein. This sample has around 150,000 distinct CDR3 sequences; about an eighth occur once, and the top ten carry roughly 4.5%. The sequenced material came from blood, either unsorted or a sorted T cell fraction (not recorded which). The receptors stem from a female donor with ankylosing spondylitis or in good health (not recorded which).

This clonotype was seen many times. The chain uses TRBV19 and TRBJ2-2; D may be TRBD1 (6 bases). Trimming removed 4 bases at V and 6 bases at J, with 15 bases between. The CDR3 extends over 15 amino acids. Looked up from germline, CDR1 is LNHDA and CDR2 is SQIVND (reference sequence). CDR3 protein: CASSKTGNWAGELFF. The CDR3 DNA reads as TGTGCCAGTAGTAAAACAGGGAATTGGGCCGGGGAGCTGTTTTTT.

On this clonotype itself: Being one base from a much bigger clone, this may be a read error. The V and J genes are TRBV5-1 and TRBJ2-1, with 9 positions matching TRBD2. The J call is doubtful: the DNA matches TRBJ2-7 better. This CDR3 region has 17 residues. Germline CDR1 is SGHRS and CDR2 is YFSETQ. The CDR3 sequence is CASSPGVAGAVYNEQYF. CDR3 in DNA: TGCGCCAGCAGCCCGGGGGTAGCGGGGGCCGTTTACAATGAGCAGTACTTC.